The 29 T cell receptor beta chains reported below all come from one sample, sequenced in a study of PD-L1 blockade in urothelial cancer. The time point was: pretreatment peripheral blood. Profiling relied on immunoSEQ multiplex PCR, and the TCRdb table lists in-frame clones only, not all of them. The sample records more than 90,000 clones, around 87% being singletons. The source was PBMCs, collected around atezolizumab (anti-PD-L1) treatment. Source of these receptors: a man aged 55 to 70 with urothelial cancer.

This sequence joins TRBV18 and TRBJ2-7; maybe TRBD1 (6 bases). There are 17 residues in the CDR3. Trimming took 3 bases from V and 1 from J, leaving 19 bases between them. From germline, CDR1 is KGHSH and CDR2 LQKENI. The CDR3 loop reads CASSPSISAGTSYEQYF. Here the CDR3 DNA reads TGTGCCAGCTCACCCTCCATTTCGGCAGGGACATCCTACGAGCAGTACTTC.

The chain combines TRBV19 with TRBJ2-2; a possible D gene is TRBD1 (5 bases). Germline V gene sequence: CDR1 LNHDA, CDR2 SQIVND (reference sequence). With 5 bases removed from V and 1 base from J, the gap between germline ends came to 17 bases. The CDR3 is 17 amino acids. This chain's CDR3 is CASSDADRGRNTGELFF. CDR3 coding DNA: TGTGCCAGTAGTGATGCCGACAGAGGAAGGAACACCGGGGAGCTGTTTTTT.

The chain combines TRBV5-1 with TRBJ1-3, with D unresolved. This CDR3 is built from 15 residues. The V gene lost 4 bases and the J gene lost 0 bases, with 11 bases spanning the gap. CDR1 is SGHRS, CDR2 YFSETQ, per germline. The CDR3 region is CASSPLPYSGNTIYF. The CDR3 DNA reads TGCGCCAGCAGCCCCCTACCGTACTCTGGAAACACCATATATTTT.

J is TRBJ2-5 and V is TRBV6-5, with TRBD1 as a possible D gene (6 bases). Germline values: CDR1 MNHEY, CDR2 SVGAGI. V lost 7 bases and J lost 1, with 7 bases in between. The CDR3 consists of 12 residues. The CDR3 region is CASKTGQETQYF. Written as DNA, the CDR3 is TGTGCCAGCAAGACAGGCCAAGAGACCCAGTACTTC.

This chain joins TRBV2 and TRBJ2-5; perhaps TRBD1 as D (6 bases). The CDR3 sequence is 16 residues long. The V end lost 4 bases, the J end lost 5 bases, and 20 bases lay between the germline ends. Germline V gene lookup returns CDR1 SNHLY and CDR2 FYNNEI. The CDR3 loop is CASSVTSRTVGETQYF. The CDR3 DNA is TGTGCCAGCAGTGTCACCTCAAGGACAGTGGGGGAGACCCAGTACTTC.

The chain recombines TRBV30 with TRBJ2-1; 8 nucleotides line up with TRBD1. In germline, CDR1 is GTSNPN, CDR2 SVGIG (reference sequence). V dropped 5 bases and J dropped 8; count of bases not matched to a gene: 8. This CDR3 region has 13 residues. The CDR3 nucleotides read TGTGCCTGGGGTGGACAGGGTTTGCATGAGCAGTTCTTC. Its protein is CAWGGQGLHEQFF.

The genes are TRBV10-3 and TRBJ2-3; 9 nucleotides match TRBD2. From germline, CDR1 is ENHRY and CDR2 SYGVKD. V shed 6 bases and J 8 bases; nucleotides not matched to a gene: 9. CDR3 length: 14 residues. The CDR3 reads CAIRAIAGEGTQYF. The CDR3 nucleotides are TGTGCCATCAGAGCGATAGCGGGAGAGGGTACGCAGTATTTT.

V usage is TRBV11-2 and J usage is TRBJ2-7; D is possibly TRBD2 (6 bases). CDR1 is SGHAT, CDR2 FQNNGV, per germline. V was shortened by 0 bases and J by 4 bases, with 19 bases between the two germline ends. This CDR3 comprises 17 residues. The DNA for the CDR3 is TGTGCCAGCAGCTTAGATCAGGCGGGGCAGGGTTGGTACGAGCAGTACTTC. Its protein product is CASSLDQAGQGWYEQYF.

The genes are TRBV16 and TRBJ2-1, with a possible D match to TRBD2 (6 bases). This CDR3 spans 14 amino acids. Trimming pared 5 bases from V and 7 bases from J, leaving 15 bases between. In germline, CDR1 is KGHSY, CDR2 FQNENV. CDR3 residues: CASSRRRGRNEQFF. The DNA for the CDR3 is TGTGCCAGCAGCAGGCGGAGGGGACGGAATGAGCAGTTCTTC.

V is TRBV18 and J is TRBJ1-1; TRBD1 agrees at 7 bases. The CDR3 covers 15 residues. J gave up 0 bases and V 4 bases, and 5 bases lay outside the gene matches. Germline assignment: CDR1 KGHSH and CDR2 LQKENI. CDR3 sequence reads: CASSRQGQMNTEAFF. As DNA, the CDR3 is TGTGCCAGCTCACGGCAGGGACAGATGAACACTGAAGCTTTCTTT. Drawing the rest from reference TRBV18 and TRBJ1-1, the complete variable domain is NAGVMQNPRHLVRRRGQEARLRCSPMKGHSHVYWYRQLPEEGLKFMVYLQKENIIDESGMPKERFSAEFPKEGPSILRIQQVVRGDSAAYFCASSRQGQMNTEAFFGQGTRLTVV.

This chain uses TRBV18 with TRBJ2-7; 8 bases match TRBD2. In germline, CDR1 is KGHSH, CDR2 LQKENI. Trimming cost V 0 bases and J 5 bases; bases outside gene matches: 6. The CDR3 sequence is 15 residues long. The DNA of the CDR3 is TGTGCCAGCTCACCACCCAACGGGGGGGAGGACGAGCAGTACTTC. Translated: CASSPPNGGEDEQYF. The whole variable domain, remainder taken from reference TRBV18 and TRBJ2-7, is NAGVMQNPRHLVRRRGQEARLRCSPMKGHSHVYWYRQLPEEGLKFMVYLQKENIIDESGMPKERFSAEFPKEGPSILRIQQVVRGDSAAYFCASSPPNGGEDEQYFGPGTRLTVT.

The chain joins TRBV4-2 to TRBJ1-1; the D gene is possibly TRBD1 (5 bases). Trimming took 0 bases from V and 2 from J, leaving 13 bases between them. The CDR3 is made up of 16 amino acids. From germline, CDR1 is LGHNA and CDR2 YNFKEQ. DNA for the CDR3: TGTGCCAGCAGCCAAGATGGAGTACAGGTCAACACTGAAGCTTTCTTT. It specifies CASSQDGVQVNTEAFF.

The chain carries TRBV10-3 and TRBJ2-3; 13 bases are shared with TRBD2. V lost 6 bases, J lost 1 base, and 1 base stayed unmatched. Per the germline V gene, CDR1 is ENHRY and CDR2 is SYGVKD. The CDR3 runs 15 residues. This CDR3 is CAIRGTSGGTDTQYF. The DNA of the CDR3 is TGTGCCATCAGGGGGACTAGCGGGGGCACAGATACGCAGTATTTT.

The CDR3 coding sequence is TGTGCCAGCAGTTTGGAGGTTAACACTGAAGCTTTCTTT. The encoded protein is CASSLEVNTEAFF. The V gene is TRBV27, the J gene TRBJ1-1; D gene uncertain. Germline CDR1 is MNHEY and CDR2 is SMNVEV (reference sequence). Trimming pared 3 bases from V and 2 bases from J, leaving 7 bases between. The CDR3 is 13 amino acids.

This chain links TRBV27 with TRBJ2-3, with 12 bases identical to TRBD2. Trimming took 2 bases from V and 6 from J; bases not matched to a gene: 3. Germline assignment: CDR1 MNHEY and CDR2 SMNVEV (reference sequence). This CDR3 comprises 15 residues. The CDR3 bases are TGTGCCAGCAGTTTAGGACTAGCGGGGCTTGATACGCAGTATTTT. Translated: CASSLGLAGLDTQYF.

The CDR3 DNA reads TGCGCCAGCAGCTTGTATGCAGCGGGGGGCACAGATACGCAGTATTTT. It yields the protein CASSLYAAGGTDTQYF. This rearrangement joins TRBV5-1 to TRBJ2-3; 8 bases agree with TRBD2. After removal of 1 base from V and 1 base from J, the junction contained 5 bases not matched to a gene. The CDR3 consists of 16 residues. In germline, CDR1 is SGHRS, CDR2 YFSETQ.

V usage is TRBV18 and J usage is TRBJ1-5; the D gene is possibly TRBD1 (6 bases). This CDR3 has 14 residues. The germline V and J ends were trimmed by 3 bases and 9 bases, with 15 bases remaining between them. The V gene's germline CDR1 is KGHSH and CDR2 LQKENI. The CDR3 loop is CASSPGGPTPPQHF. CDR3 coding DNA: TGTGCCAGCTCACCGGGGGGGCCTACGCCGCCCCAGCATTTT.

This clone was recorded only once. The rearrangement uses TRBV11-3 and TRBJ2-7; D may be TRBD1 (5 bases). Trimming cost V 5 bases and J 5 bases, with 13 bases left between them. Germline-derived CDR1 and CDR2 are SGHNT and YENEEA. This CDR3 contains 13 residues. The CDR3 spells CASSQGGSDEQYF. The CDR3 DNA is TGTGCCAGCAGCCAGGGTGGGTCTGACGAGCAGTACTTC. The whole variable domain, remainder taken from reference TRBV11-3 and TRBJ2-7, is EAGVVQSPRYKIIEKKQPVAFWCNPISGHNTLYWYLQNLGQGPELLIRYENEEAVDDSQLPKDRFSAERLKGVDSTLKIQPAELGDSAVYLCASSQGGSDEQYFGPGTRLTVT.

The chain is built from TRBV5-4 and TRBJ1-2; the match to TRBD1 covers 8 bases. The germline V gene has CDR1 SGHNT and CDR2 YYREEE (reference sequence). The CDR3 spans 14 residues. Germline trimming cut 4 bases from V and 4 bases from J; bases unmatched to any gene: 6. CDR3 DNA sequence: TGTGCCAGCAGCCCCACAGGGGGAGCCTATGGCTACACCTTC. Its translation: CASSPTGGAYGYTF.

V and J are TRBV5-1 and TRBJ2-3, with D unresolved. The V end was cut by 6 bases, the J end by 0 bases, with 14 bases between. Germline V lookup: CDR1 SGHRS, CDR2 YFSETQ. The CDR3 has 15 residues. CDR3 sequence reads: CASIKEQASTDTQYF. CDR3 nucleotides: TGCGCCAGCATCAAAGAGCAGGCCAGCACAGATACGCAGTATTTT. The full variable domain, completed using reference TRBV5-1 and TRBJ2-3, is KAGVTQTPRYLIKTRGQQVTLSCSPISGHRSVSWYQQTPGQGLQFLFEYFSETQRNKGNFPGRFSGRQFSNSRSEMNVSTLELGDSALYLCASIKEQASTDTQYFGPGTRLTVL.

This rearrangement joins TRBV6-1 to TRBJ2-6, with D hard to call. CDR1 is MNHNS, CDR2 SASEGT, per germline. The CDR3 totals 13 residues. V lost 8 bases, J lost 3 bases, and 8 bases lay in between. The CDR3 sequence is CASGPVGANVLTF. The CDR3 DNA reads TGTGCCAGCGGGCCAGTTGGGGCCAACGTCCTGACTTTC.

V gene TRBV11-2 combines with J gene TRBJ1-2; D call uncertain. The ends were cut back, 5 bases at V and 6 bases at J, with 16 bases in the middle. The CDR3 extends over 14 amino acids. Looked up from germline, CDR1 is SGHAT and CDR2 is FQNNGV. The CDR3 sequence: CASSRLRREDGYTF. The CDR3 region has the DNA TGTGCCAGCAGCCGATTAAGGAGGGAGGATGGCTACACCTTC.

The chain couples TRBV19 to TRBJ2-3; D might be TRBD2 (6 bases). Germline V gene lookup returns CDR1 LNHDA and CDR2 SQIVND (reference sequence). Trimming removed 6 bases at V and 4 bases at J, with 17 bases between. The CDR3 covers 15 residues. The CDR3 DNA follows: TGTGCCAGTAGGACGGGACTCCATTCCGCAGATACGCAGTATTTT. It codes for CASRTGLHSADTQYF.

This clone was seen once. The chain combines TRBV25-1 with TRBJ1-1, with a possible D match to TRBD1 (5 bases). The germline V gene has CDR1 MGHDK and CDR2 SYGVNS. The CDR3 spans 15 residues. V lost 0 bases and J lost 11, with 19 bases in between. CDR3 sequence reads: CASSEYAGTRAVAFF. CDR3 DNA sequence: TGTGCCAGCAGTGAATACGCGGGGACTCGAGCAGTGGCTTTCTTT.

The J gene is TRBJ2-3, the V gene TRBV6-6; D perhaps matches TRBD1 (6 bases). From germline, CDR1 is MNHNY and CDR2 SVGAGI (reference sequence). The V end was cut by 5 bases, the J end by 2 bases, with 14 bases between. The length of the CDR3 is 15 residues. The CDR3 region has the DNA TGTGCCAGCAGTACTTCCAGGGGAAACACAGATACGCAGTATTTT. This codes for CASSTSRGNTDTQYF.

This chain links TRBV6-5 with TRBJ2-7, with TRBD1 as a possible D gene (6 bases). V gave up 10 bases and J gave up 2 bases, with 15 bases separating them. The length of the CDR3 is 13 residues. Germline V gives CDR1 MNHEY, CDR2 SVGAGI. CDR3 region: CATTRQETYEQYF. The CDR3 nucleotides read TGTGCCACCACACGACAGGAGACCTACGAGCAGTACTTC.

The chain carries TRBV10-3 and TRBJ1-1; 8 bases line up with TRBD1. V lost 1 base and J lost 1; bases outside the gene matches: 2. This CDR3 comprises 15 residues. CDR1 and CDR2 from the germline V gene are ENHRY and SYGVKD. The DNA for the CDR3 is TGTGCCATCAGTGAGTGGACAGGGTCGAACACTGAAGCTTTCTTT. Encoded protein: CAISEWTGSNTEAFF.

The chain has TRBV11-2 and TRBJ1-2, with 9 bases aligning to TRBD1. The CDR3 runs to 16 residues. CDR1 SGHAT and CDR2 FQNNGV come from the germline V gene. V dropped 1 base and J dropped 8; count of bases not matched to a gene: 11. This chain's CDR3 is CASSLVGTGKFEGYTF. The CDR3 nucleotides read TGTGCCAGCAGCTTAGTGGGGACAGGGAAATTTGAAGGCTACACCTTC. Full variable domain (missing parts from reference TRBV11-2 and TRBJ1-2): EAGVAQSPRYKIIEKRQSVAFWCNPISGHATLYWYQQILGQGPKLLIQFQNNGVVDDSQLPKDRFSAERLKGVDSTLKIQPAKLEDSAVYLCASSLVGTGKFEGYTFGSGTRLTVV.

The chain carries TRBV2 and TRBJ2-7; 7 nucleotides align to TRBD2. Germline CDR1 reads SNHLY; CDR2 reads FYNNEI. This CDR3 region has 13 residues. V was pared by 8 bases and J by 0 bases, with 4 bases of the junction left unmatched. The CDR3 nucleotides read TGTGCCAGCCACCGCGGGGGCTCCTACGAGCAGTACTTC. It yields the protein CASHRGGSYEQYF. The variable domain in full, completed from reference TRBV2 and TRBJ2-7, reads EPEVTQTPSHQVTQMGQEVILRCVPISNHLYFYWYRQILGQKVEFLVSFYNNEISEKSEIFDDQFSVERPDGSNFTLKIRSTKLEDSAMYFCASHRGGSYEQYFGPGTRLTVT.